The rows below give T cell receptor beta chains drawn from one sample of a study of CD4 and CD8 cells across lung adenocarcinoma regions. TCRdb re-derived calls from the PCR reads in MiXCR, one entry per CDR3 protein. The profile shows about 7,500 distinct CDR3 sequences, roughly 50% of them singletons. The source material was CD8+ T cells from the center of a lung tumor. Receptor source: a male donor with lung adenocarcinoma. The CD4 and CD8 labels of this study may be unreliable. CDR3s include the opening cysteine and the closing phenylalanine or tryptophan. The D gene is left open where the match is weak. Clone size is not always given. Where it is, it says once, few, many or a class for expanded clones.

-,-,TRBV6-1,TRBJ2-7,TGTGCCAGCAGACAGAGGGGGGGTACCTACGAGCAGTACTTC,CASRQRGGTYEQYF
many,-,TRBV4-1,TRBJ1-2,TGCGCCAGCAGCCAAGGAGAGTCGGGAGGTGATGGCTACACCTTC,CASSQGESGGDGYTF
many,-,TRBV27,TRBJ2-3,TGTGCCAGCAGTTTGGGCGGGTTCACAGATACGCAGTATTTT,CASSLGGFTDTQYF
-,-,TRBV6-5,TRBJ2-7,TGTGCCAGCAGATATACAGCGCTCTCCTACGAGCAGTACTTC,CASRYTALSYEQYF
few,-,TRBV27,TRBJ2-3,TGTGCCAGCAGTTTACGACTCACAGATACGCAGTATTTT,CASSLRLTDTQYF
many,-,TRBV27,TRBJ2-1,TGTGCCGTAATATCCACAGACCCCTACAATGAGCAGTTCTTC,CAVISTDPYNEQFF
-,TRBD1,TRBV5-1,TRBJ1-1,TGCGCCAGCGGATCCGGGACAGGGGACACTGAAGCTTTCTTT,CASGSGTGDTEAFF
-,TRBD1,TRBV11-3,TRBJ2-3,TGTGCCAGCAGCCTCGCAGGGGGCTTGTCAGATACGCAGTATTTT,CASSLAGGLSDTQYF
-,-,TRBV27,TRBJ2-6,TGTGCCAGCAGTTCAAGGGGCTCTGGGGCCAACGAGCAGAACTTC,CASSSRGSGANEQNF
-,-,TRBV27,TRBJ1-6,TGTGCCAGCATGTCTTGGCATTCACCCCTCCACTTT,CASMSWHSPLHF
-,-,TRBV6-1,TRBJ2-3,TGTGCCAGCAGTGGACTAGTTGGCACAGATACGCAGTATTTT,CASSGLVGTDTQYF
many,-,TRBV4-1,TRBJ2-5,TGCGCCAGCAGCCAAGTGGGCAGGGAGAAAGAGACCCAGTACTTC,CASSQVGREKETQYF
-,-,TRBV4-2,TRBJ2-3,TGTGCCAGCAGCCAAGCGGATTCGCGGCTGGGGGGCAAAGACACGCAGTATTTT,CASSQADSRLGGKDTQYF
-,TRBD2,TRBV6-1,TRBJ2-7,TGTGCCAGCAGTGGGGAAGCGGGAGGGGCCTACGAGCAGTACTTC,CASSGEAGGAYEQYF
many,TRBD1,TRBV6-1,TRBJ2-1,TGTGCCAGCGCCGGGACAGGGGGCGCGAATGAGCAGTTCTTC,CASAGTGGANEQFF
-,-,TRBV12-3/TRBV12-4,TRBJ2-5,TGTGCCAGCAGTTTGGCGGGGTCGGAGACCCAGTACTTC,CASSLAGSETQYF
many,TRBD1,TRBV12-3/TRBV12-4,TRBJ1-1,TGTGCCAGCAGACTCAGGGGGCCCACTGAAGCTTTCTTT,CASRLRGPTEAFF
few,-,TRBV6-1,TRBJ2-4,TGTGCCAGCAGTGAGCAGCAACCAAGGAGTGCCAAAAACATTCAGTACTTC,CASSEQQPRSAKNIQYF
few,TRBD2,TRBV6-5,TRBJ2-1,TGTGCCAGTAGATTACGGACTAGCGGCCCCGGCTCCTACAATGAGCAGTTCTTC,CASRLRTSGPGSYNEQFF
-,-,TRBV7-2,TRBJ2-6,TGTGCCAGCAGCCCAAGGCGGGGTCCTGGGGCCAACGTCCTGACTTTC,CASSPRRGPGANVLTF
many,-,TRBV12-3/TRBV12-4,TRBJ2-7,TGTGCCAGCAGTTTCTCCCGGACAGCCTATACCTACGAGCAGTACTTC,CASSFSRTAYTYEQYF
-,-,TRBV4-1,TRBJ2-2,TGCGCCAGCAGCCAAGATTTCCCCGCGTCCGGGGAGCTGTTTTTT,CASSQDFPASGELFF
-,-,TRBV6-1,TRBJ2-4,TGTGCGAGGCGCGGGGGCCGTGACAATGACACCCAGTACTTC,CARRGGRDNDTQYF
-,TRBD2,TRBV19,TRBJ2-3,TGTGCCAGTAGTCCCTATGGGGGGGTAGATACGCAGTATTTT,CASSPYGGVDTQYF
few,-,TRBV6-1,TRBJ2-7,TGTGCCAGCAGCTCGGAGGGGGCTTGGGAGCAGTACTTC,CASSSEGAWEQYF
-,TRBD2,TRBV6-1,TRBJ2-3,TGTGCCAGCAAAGGGACTACGAACACAGATACGCAGTATTTT,CASKGTTNTDTQYF
-,TRBD2,TRBV6-5,TRBJ2-1,TGTGCCAGCAGTTACAGGACTAGCGGGACACCGTCTACTCAGTTCTTC,CASSYRTSGTPSTQFF
-,-,TRBV7-2,TRBJ2-1,TGTGCCAGCAGCTTAGGGGGGGCTAATGAGCAGTTCTTC,CASSLGGANEQFF
-,TRBD2,TRBV6-1,TRBJ2-1,TGTGCCAGCAGACAAGCGGGAGTCGGTAAACGCAATGAGCAGTTCTTC,CASRQAGVGKRNEQFF
-,-,TRBV6-1,TRBJ2-5,TGTGCCAGTTCCCGGGGGACTCGGCAGTACTTC,CASSRGTRQYF
-,-,TRBV6-1,TRBJ2-3,TGTGCCACCGAGCGTGACCCGACAGATACGCAGTATTTT,CATERDPTDTQYF
-,-,TRBV14,TRBJ2-3,TGTGCCAGGAGCTCGATAGCCCAGGATACGCAGTACTTT,CARSSIAQDTQYF
-,-,TRBV4-2,TRBJ2-3,TGTGCCAGCAGCCGGAACGAGGGGCGGAGAGCAAAAAACACGCAGTATTTT,CASSRNEGRRAKNTQYF
-,TRBD1,TRBV6-5,TRBJ1-6,TGTGCCAGCAGTTACTTCAGGACAGGAGACAATTCACCCCTCCACTTT,CASSYFRTGDNSPLHF
-,TRBD1,TRBV6-5,TRBJ2-7,TGTGCCAGCAGTTCGAGGGGGCCCTACGAGCAGTACTTC,CASSSRGPYEQYF
many,-,TRBV3-1,TRBJ1-2,TGTGCCAGCAGCGAACCACCCCCTGGGGGCTACACCTTC,CASSEPPPGGYTF
many,TRBD2,TRBV3-1,TRBJ2-3,TGTGCCAGCAGCACCGCGGGACTAGCGGGATACCTCACAGATACGCAGTATTTT,CASSTAGLAGYLTDTQYF
-,TRBD1,TRBV7-2,TRBJ2-3,TGTGCGGAAACAGGGGTAGGTCGCACAGAGACGCAGTATTTT,CAETGVGRTETQYF
-,TRBD1,TRBV18,TRBJ1-2,TGTGCCAGCTCAAGAGGGACAGGGTTCTATGGCTACACCTTC,CASSRGTGFYGYTF
few,TRBD1,TRBV6-1,TRBJ2-3,TGTGCCAGCAGAAAACAGGGGGCAGATACGCAGTATTTT,CASRKQGADTQYF
-,-,TRBV27,TRBJ2-5,TGTGCCAGCAGTTCCCTAGGGGGGACCCAGTACTTC,CASSSLGGTQYF
-,TRBD2,TRBV20-1,TRBJ2-1,TGCAGTGCTAGAAAAGCGGGGAATTACAATGAGCAGTTCTTC,CSARKAGNYNEQFF
-,TRBD2,TRBV7-8,TRBJ2-1,TGTGCCAGCAAGAGACTAGCGACACCTGAGCAGTTCTTC,CASKRLATPEQFF
-,-,TRBV28,TRBJ1-1,TGTGCCAGCAGGCTCAGTGACATTGAAGCTTTCTTT,CASRLSDIEAFF
-,TRBD2,TRBV6-1,TRBJ2-3,TGTGCCAGCAGTCCTGGACTAGCAAGGTCAGAAGCGCAGTATTTT,CASSPGLARSEAQYF
few,-,TRBV11-2,TRBJ2-1,TGTGCCAGCAGCCCCGGAGCTAGCTCCTACAATGAGCAGTTCTTC,CASSPGASSYNEQFF
-,-,TRBV6-5,TRBJ2-5,TGTGCCAGCAGTTACTCGGGAGGGGGGACCCAGTACTTC,CASSYSGGGTQYF
-,-,TRBV6-1,TRBJ1-3,TGTGCCAGCAGCGCCACAGGTACCTCTGGAAACACCATATATTTT,CASSATGTSGNTIYF